One and the same sample provided the 25 T cell receptor beta chains below, sequenced in a study of glioma-infiltrating T cells. TCR alpha and beta CDR3 regions were amplified from RNA using iRepertoire nested multiplex PCR. A single record per CDR3 protein comes from TCRdb applying MiXCR to the multiplex PCR reads. The sample includes 95,000 to 150,000 distinct CDR3 sequences, roughly 23% seen only once; the top ten take approximately 16%. Sequenced: glioma tissue, nonneoplastic brain tissue, or PBMCs (not recorded which). These receptors all stem from a human donor with low-grade glioma or glioblastoma, undergoing nonglioma brain surgery, or in good health (not recorded which).

This clonotype appeared many times. The CDR3 loop reads CASSRHQLAGVSNTDTQYF. CDR3 coding DNA: TGCGCCAGCAGCCGCCACCAACTAGCGGGAGTCTCGAACACAGATACGCAGTATTTT. The V gene is TRBV4-3, the J gene TRBJ2-3; 11 bases are shared with TRBD2. CDR1 LGHNA and CDR2 YSLEER come from the germline V gene. This CDR3 contains 19 residues. The trim removed 4 bases at V and 2 bases at J, leaving 14 bases unmatched.

This clonotype was seen repeatedly, ten times or more. The gene calls are TRBV7-2 and TRBJ2-5, with D uncertain. V shed 4 bases and J shed 0 bases, with 15 bases lying between them. Germline V lookup: CDR1 SGHTA, CDR2 FQGNSA. CDR3 length: 16 residues. The CDR3 loop is CASSSALRGNQETQYF. For the CDR3, the DNA is TGTGCCAGCAGCTCGGCCCTTCGAGGCAACCAAGAGACCCAGTACTTC.

This clonotype was seen repeatedly, ten times or more. This chain joins TRBV20-1 and TRBJ1-6, with TRBD1 matching 9 bases. CDR3 length: 16 residues. CDR1 is DFQATT and CDR2 is SNEGSKA in the germline V gene (reference sequence). The V gene end was trimmed by 5 bases and the J gene end by 1 base; junction bases not matched to a gene: 6. The CDR3 DNA reads as TGCAGTGCTTTACAGGGGGCAGGGTCCTATAATTCACCCCTCCACTTT. It yields the protein CSALQGAGSYNSPLHF.

There are a few counts of this clonotype. This rearrangement joins TRBV5-6 to TRBJ2-7, with D hard to call. Trimming took off 0 bases at V and 3 bases at J, with 10 bases between the two ends. The CDR3 spans 14 residues. Per the germline V gene, CDR1 is SGHDT and CDR2 is YYEEEE. The DNA for the CDR3 is TGTGCCAGCAGCTTGGGAGGCCAGCGCTACGAGCAGTACTTC. It is translated as CASSLGGQRYEQYF. Together with reference TRBV5-6 and TRBJ2-7, the CDR3 gives the full variable domain: DAGVTQSPTHLIKTRGQQVTLRCSPKSGHDTVSWYQQALGQGPQFIFQYYEEEERQRGNFPDRFSGHQFPNYSSELNVNALLLGDSALYLCASSLGGQRYEQYFGPGTRLTVT.

At least ten counts were recorded for this clonotype. This chain links TRBV20-1 with TRBJ2-5; 7 bases align to TRBD2. The ends lost 2 bases at V and 2 bases at J; junction bases unmatched: 11. CDR1 DFQATT and CDR2 SNEGSKA come from the germline V gene (reference sequence). The CDR3 spans 16 residues. The CDR3 DNA reads TGCAGTGCTAGACCACTTTTAGCGGGTCATCAAGAGACCCAGTACTTC. This sequence encodes CSARPLLAGHQETQYF.

As for this clonotype: This may be a read error, as it is one base from a much larger clone. The gene calls are TRBV24-1 and TRBJ2-3, with a tentative D call TRBD1 (5 bases). CDR1 KGHDR and CDR2 SFDVKD come from the germline V gene. This CDR3 region has 13 residues. The CDR3 coding sequence is TGTGCCACCAGGGACACTTACACAGATGCGCAGTATTTT. Its protein product is CATRDTYTDAQYF.

This clonotype was detected ten times or more. The chain is built from TRBV12-3 or TRBV12-4 and TRBJ1-4, with 8 bases that match TRBD1. Trimming cost V 3 bases and J 5 bases; bases outside gene matches: 2. There are 14 residues in the CDR3. CDR3 bases: TGTGCCAGCAGTTTCAGGACAGGGAATGAAAAACTGTTTTTT. Its protein product is CASSFRTGNEKLFF.

Ten or more counts support this clonotype. The chain couples TRBV5-1 to TRBJ2-7; tentative D call: TRBD1 (7 bases). This CDR3 comprises 14 residues. V was shortened by 4 bases and J by 9 bases, with 20 bases between the two germline ends. The germline gives CDR1 SGHRS, CDR2 YFSETQ. The CDR3 is CASSPGDSAGVQYF. The CDR3 nucleotides are TGCGCCAGCAGCCCGGGGGACAGCGCCGGAGTGCAGTACTTC.

This clonotype appeared a few times. The rearrangement links TRBV19 to TRBJ2-4, with D possibly TRBD2 on 6 matching bases. With 5 bases removed from V and 6 bases from J, the gap between germline ends came to 17 bases. Germline CDR1 reads LNHDA; CDR2 reads SQIVND (reference sequence). The CDR3 spans 15 residues. The CDR3 is CASSSLAVVGNIQYF. DNA for the CDR3: TGTGCCAGTAGTTCATTAGCGGTGGTGGGAAACATTCAGTACTTC.

This clonotype appeared many times. The chain has TRBV14 and TRBJ2-7, with D possibly matching TRBD2 (5 bases). V dropped 2 bases and J dropped 7 bases, with 12 bases sitting between them. CDR3 length: 13 residues. The germline V gene has CDR1 SGHDN and CDR2 FVKESK. The CDR3 nucleotides read TGTGCCAGCAGCCAACTACTAGTTAATGAGCAGTACTTC. Its protein product is CASSQLLVNEQYF.

As concerns this clonotype: A junction end diverges from the germline sequence, so it may reflect a read error. The V and J genes are TRBV6-1 and TRBJ2-6, with a tentative D call TRBD1 (5 bases). CDR3 size: 15 residues. Germline V gene data show CDR1 as MNHNS and CDR2 as SASEGT. In nucleotides, the CDR3 is TGTGCCAGCAGTCCAACATATACTGGGGCCGACGTCCTGACTTTC. Protein sequence: CASSPTYTGADVLTF.

About this clonotype: This may be a read error: a much more frequent sequence differs by one nucleotide. The V and J genes are TRBV2 and TRBJ2-1; no clear D. CDR1 is SNHLY and CDR2 is FYNNEI in the germline V gene. Trimming removed 7 bases from V and 8 bases from J, with 15 bases in between. There are 13 residues in the CDR3. The CDR3 sequence: CASIWYRGDEQFF. The CDR3 DNA reads TGTGCCAGCATATGGTACCGCGGCGATGAGCAGTTCTTC. The full variable domain, in which reference TRBV2 and TRBJ2-1 provide the parts outside the CDR3, is EPEVTQTPSHQVTQMGQEVILRCVPISNHLYFYWYRQILGQKVEFLVSFYNNEISEKSEIFDDQFSVERPDGSNFTLKIRSTKLEDSAMYFCASIWYRGDEQFFGPGTRLTVL.

This clonotype was detected ten times or more. The chain has TRBV20-1 and TRBJ1-1, with D possibly TRBD1 on 6 matching bases. V lost 8 bases and J lost 3, with 10 bases in between. Per germline, CDR1 DFQATT and CDR2 SNEGSKA (reference sequence). CDR3 size: 11 residues. CDR3 sequence reads: CSYREDTEAFF. The CDR3, as DNA: TGCAGTTACAGGGAGGACACTGAAGCTTTCTTT.

Remarks on this clonotype: Germline is not matched at one junction end, which may reflect a read error. This sequence joins TRBV11-2 and TRBJ2-2; 7 bases are shared with TRBD2. The CDR3 is 16 amino acids. In germline, CDR1 is SGHAT, CDR2 FQNNGV. The CDR3 here is CAGILFAGEVTGELFF. Here the CDR3 DNA reads TGTGCCGGCATCTTATTTGCGGGAGAAGTCACCGGTGAGCTGTTTTTT.

This clonotype was seen many times. The genes are TRBV2 and TRBJ2-3; 7 nucleotides line up with TRBD2. V was pared by 6 bases and J by 0 bases, with 9 bases of the junction left unmatched. Germline loops: CDR1 SNHLY, CDR2 FYNNEI. The CDR3 has 16 residues. In DNA, the CDR3 is TGTGCCAGCAGGGATTTAAGCGGGATTAGCACAGATACGCAGTATTTT. It is translated as CASRDLSGISTDTQYF.

This clonotype has a count of ten or more. This chain links TRBV12-3 or TRBV12-4 with TRBJ1-1, with no clear D. Trimming took off 1 base at V and 5 bases at J, with 8 bases between the two ends. The CDR3 spans 13 residues. CDR3 sequence: CASSLGRETEAFF. For the CDR3, the DNA is TGTGCCAGCAGTTTAGGGAGAGAGACTGAAGCTTTCTTT.

Comments on this clonotype: A much larger clone lies one base from this, so it may be a read error. The V call is TRBV4-3, the J call TRBJ2-2, with 7 positions matching TRBD1. J was trimmed by 0 bases and V by 0 bases; bases with no gene match: 1. The CDR3 consists of 16 residues. Germline V gene lookup returns CDR1 LGHNA and CDR2 YSLEER. Here the CDR3 reads CASSQERGPNTGELFF. DNA for the CDR3: TGCGCCAGCAGCCAAGAAAGGGGGCCGAACACCGGGGAGCTGTTTTTT.

There are many counts of this clonotype. This chain connects TRBV20-1 to TRBJ2-7; D unclear. CDR1 is DFQATT and CDR2 is SNEGSKA in the germline V gene (reference sequence). The CDR3 length is 11 residues. Written as DNA, the CDR3 is TGCAGCCCCGGTGGAGCCTACGAGCAGTACTTC. Residues: CSPGGAYEQYF.

The rearrangement links TRBV7-9 to TRBJ2-5; possibly TRBD2 for D (6 bases). The CDR3 is made up of 16 amino acids. Germline V gives CDR1 SEHNR, CDR2 FQNEAQ (reference sequence). The V end was cut by 5 bases, the J end by 5 bases, with 21 bases between. The CDR3 region is CASSQGDSPAAETQYF. CDR3 DNA: TGTGCCAGCAGCCAAGGGGACTCCCCAGCCGCCGAGACCCAGTACTTC. Full variable domain (rest looked up from reference TRBV7-9 and TRBJ2-5): DTGVSQNPRHKITKRGQNVTFRCDPISEHNRLYWYRQTLGQGPEFLTYFQNEAQLEKSRLLSDRFSAERPKGSFSTLEIQRTEQGDSAMYLCASSQGDSPAAETQYFGPGTRLLVL.

The CDR3 DNA is TGTGCCAGCATCAACTTGGGGGGGTCCAACAATGAGCAGTTCTTC. Its translation: CASINLGGSNNEQFF. The chain links TRBV12-3 or TRBV12-4 to TRBJ2-1, with TRBD2 matching 7 bases. Trimming removed 7 bases from V and 5 bases from J; junction bases left unmatched: 11. The CDR3 is 15 amino acids.

This clonotype was observed a few times. This sequence joins TRBV4-2 and TRBJ1-4; no clear D gene. Germline-derived CDR1 and CDR2 are LGHNA and YNFKEQ. V was pared by 4 bases and J by 0 bases, with 15 bases between. This CDR3 is built from 17 residues. The CDR3 region has the DNA TGTGCCAGCAGCCCCTTCCCCCCTAGTGCAACTAATGAAAAACTGTTTTTT. Protein sequence: CASSPFPPSATNEKLFF.

This clonotype has just a few counts. The chain is built from TRBV9 and TRBJ2-7, with D unresolved. V lost 0 bases to trimming and J lost 4 bases, with 17 bases between them. The V gene's germline CDR1 is SGDLS and CDR2 YYNGEE. The CDR3 is 16 residues long. The CDR3 here is CASSVDGHGPIYEQYF. In nucleotides, the CDR3 is TGTGCCAGCAGCGTAGACGGGCATGGCCCCATATACGAGCAGTACTTC.

This clonotype was observed at least ten times. The V call is TRBV12-3 or TRBV12-4, the J call TRBJ2-3, with no clear D. Trimming removed 3 bases from V and 0 bases from J, with 7 bases in between. The CDR3 totals 14 residues. The CDR3 DNA reads TGTGCCAGCAGTTTTGGCGGAAGCACAGATACGCAGTATTTT. Encoded protein: CASSFGGSTDTQYF.

Many counts were recorded for this clonotype. This chain uses TRBV10-3 with TRBJ2-7, with 13 positions matching TRBD2. The germline CDR1 and CDR2 sequences are ENHRY and SYGVKD. Trimming took 2 bases from V and 6 from J; bases not matched to a gene: 4. The CDR3 contains 15 residues. CDR3 amino acids: CAISERTSGSAEQYF. DNA of the CDR3: TGTGCCATCAGTGAGCGGACTAGCGGGAGTGCCGAGCAGTACTTC.

This clonotype was observed at least ten times. The chain couples TRBV6-1 to TRBJ2-3; maybe TRBD2 (5 bases). Germline-derived CDR1 and CDR2 are MNHNS and SASEGT. The CDR3 consists of 15 residues. Between the trimmed V and J ends, which lost 2 bases and 3 bases, there was a span of 12 bases. The DNA of the CDR3 is TGTGCCAGCAGTGAAAGCTTGAGAGGGACAGATACGCAGTATTTT. Translated: CASSESLRGTDTQYF.